This T cell receptor beta chain was profiled in a study of shared clonotypes between healthy human individuals. At the level of the study: A donor's plate count was three for CD4 naive and three for CD4 memory; CD8 naive had two and CD8 memory one.

Clones were sequenced by immunoSEQ multiplex PCR, and TCRdb holds only the in-frame ones, with some missing. The sample lists roughly 2,300,000 clones; 85% to 95% were seen once. The origin of this receptor is a man in his late teens or twenties in good health. Some clones in this sample may be carry-over from other donors' samples. Sequenced: naive CD4+ T cells from PBMCs. The subset is: CD45RA+ positively selected.

The chain's CDR3 is CASSLGGRAFRPDTQYF. CDR3 nucleotides: TGTGCCAGCAGCTTAGGCGGGAGGGCCTTTAGGCCAGATACGCAGTATTTT. The rearrangement uses TRBV7-2 and TRBJ2-3, with 9 positions matching TRBD2. The ends lost 1 base at V and 4 bases at J; junction bases unmatched: 9. The CDR3 runs to 17 residues. Germline V gene sequence: CDR1 SGHTA, CDR2 FQGNSA.